A selection of T cell receptor beta chains follows, all from one sample in a study of shared T cell receptors in the human thymus. Repertoires were generated with immunoSEQ multiplex PCR, while TCRdb's copy carries only in-frame clones and drops some. The repertoire holds 600,000 to 900,000 clones, roughly 88% seen once, with over 0.008% in the top ten. These data are also associated with another study on human thymus T cells.

Sequenced input: thymocytes. The receptors shown here come from a girl less than two years old with a congenital heart defect. CDR3s include the opening cysteine and the closing phenylalanine or tryptophan.

J gene,V gene,CDR3 length,CDR3 protein
TRBJ1-4,TRBV28,16,CASSFPPNRGSEKLFF
TRBJ2-7,TRBV7-2,13,CASSETGSYEQYF
TRBJ2-5,TRBV4-1,15,CASSLEGGAGETQYF
TRBJ2-5,TRBV9,13,CASSGRPGETQYF
TRBJ1-5,TRBV28,14,CASSLCVGGGPQHF
TRBJ1-2,TRBV5-6,14,CASSLGTGNYGYTF
TRBJ1-2,TRBV10-3,12,CAIWMGGLGYTF
TRBJ1-3,TRBV6-1,22,CASSEPIVTEVQSQKTGNTIYF
TRBJ1-5,TRBV6-1,14,CASSCDSLAQPQHF
TRBJ1-1,TRBV7-8,16,CASSPLLGTGIPEAFF
TRBJ1-1,TRBV18,14,CASSQIRGGTEAFF
TRBJ2-3,TRBV19,17,CASSMGLSGVPTDTQYF
TRBJ1-1,TRBV27,16,CASSPLRGQANTEAFF
TRBJ2-5,TRBV28,17,CASTTPGGHPRQETQYF
TRBJ2-7,TRBV2,17,CASSRGGNRDRVNEQYF
TRBJ2-7,TRBV28,15,CASSLVRTSSYEQYF
TRBJ1-1,TRBV6-5,13,CASSYGDSTEAFF